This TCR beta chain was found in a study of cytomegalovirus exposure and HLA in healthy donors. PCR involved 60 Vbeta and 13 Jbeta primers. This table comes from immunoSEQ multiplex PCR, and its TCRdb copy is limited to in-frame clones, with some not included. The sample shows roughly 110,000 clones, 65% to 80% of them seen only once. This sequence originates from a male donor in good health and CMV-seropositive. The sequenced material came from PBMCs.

CDR3 loop: CASSFQLAAYNEQFF. The CDR3 bases are TGTGCCAGCAGCTTTCAACTAGCGGCTTACAATGAGCAGTTCTTC. The rearrangement links TRBV7-9 to TRBJ2-1, with 8 nucleotides matching TRBD2. Trimming removed 3 bases from V and 4 bases from J; junction bases left unmatched: 5. The CDR3 has 15 amino acids. Germline CDR1 and CDR2: SEHNR and FQNEAQ (reference sequence).